This T cell receptor beta chain comes out of a study of T cell changes during pregnancy in multiple sclerosis. Clones were read by immunoSEQ multiplex PCR, and TCRdb kept only the in-frame ones, dropping some. The data contain 35,000 to 55,000 clones, around 92% of them seen just once; the ten biggest clones take up 1% to 1.5%. The CDR3 has 14 amino acids. The V gene lost 3 bases and the J gene lost 0 bases, with 3 bases spanning the gap. Germline values: CDR1 WNHNN, CDR2 SYGVQD (reference sequence). This sequence joins TRBV10-1 and TRBJ2-6; D is ambiguous. The clonotype was recovered from a female donor with multiple sclerosis, enrolled in a pregnancy study. The sequencing sample was made of peripheral blood. Written as DNA, the CDR3 is TGCGCCAGCAGTGACGGCTCTGGGGCCAACGTCCTGACTTTC. Protein: CASSDGSGANVLTF.